This T cell receptor beta chain was retrieved from a study of spatial heterogeneity in lung cancer. About the study: An average of more than ten raw reads was observed per unique TCR and UMI combination.

CDR3 length: 15 residues. V was clipped by 0 bases and J by 5 bases, with 14 bases between them. Germline V CDR1 and CDR2: SGHRS, YFSETQ. This clonotype was seen many times. Time point noted: blood at routine non-recurrence follow-up after resection. TCRs were sequenced from unsorted whole RNA of tumor, nontumor lung or PBMC. TCRdb independently ran MiXCR on the 5' RACE reads; one entry per CDR3 protein. This table has roughly 70,000 distinct CDR3 sequences, roughly 8.9% appearing once. The receptor's source is a female donor with early-stage non-small cell lung cancer. The chain recombines TRBV5-1 with TRBJ2-5; tentatively, D is TRBD1 or TRBD2 (5 bases each). The specimen was PBMCs, collected at follow-up. The CDR3 reads CASSLAAPEGETQYF. The CDR3 nucleotides are TGCGCCAGCAGCTTGGCTGCGCCTGAGGGGGAGACCCAGTACTTC.